These T cell receptor beta chains were read from a single sample in a study of blood T cell repertoires in COVID-19. Assay used: immunoSEQ multiplex PCR; TCRdb lists only in-frame clones, some missing. This sample has some 320,000 clones, with about 90% found just once. Sequencing input: PBMCs or T cells enriched from blood (not recorded which). The source of these receptors is a woman aged 45 to 65 who had been exposed to COVID-19. The CDR3 runs from the conserved cysteine through the conserved F or W. A D gene is named only where the DNA matches it firmly. Part of the rows lack a size; the others show once, few, many or a class for expanded clones.

TRBV5-4	TRBJ1-3	.	.	TGTGCCAGCAGCCTCGGGACTTCTCCTGGAAACACCATATATTTT	CASSLGTSPGNTIYF
TRBV2	TRBJ1-3	.	.	TGTGCCAGCAGTGATGTGGGGCTAGGAAACACCATATATTTT	CASSDVGLGNTIYF
TRBV6-1	TRBJ2-7	TRBD1	.	TGTGCCAGCAGTGAGGCCGGTACAGGGGTGTACGAGCAGTACTTC	CASSEAGTGVYEQYF
TRBV30	TRBJ2-3	.	.	TGTGCCTGGAGTGACAAGAGTGGTTTCGGGGGGCCAAGTGTTACGCAGTATTTT	CAWSDKSGFGGPSVTQYF
TRBV4-1	TRBJ2-1	TRBD2	.	TGCGCCAGCAGCCAAGTGGCTTGGGAGGGGAAAGAGGTTGAGCAGTTCTTC	CASSQVAWEGKEVEQFF
TRBV15	TRBJ1-4	.	.	TGTGCCACCAGCAGAGGCAACAGGGTGGGAGAAAAACTGTTTTTT	CATSRGNRVGEKLFF
TRBV28	TRBJ1-5	.	once	TGTGCCAGCAGGCCACAGGGAGTCTACAATCAGCCCCAGCATTTT	CASRPQGVYNQPQHF
TRBV10-3	TRBJ2-2	TRBD1	.	TGTGCCATCAGCGGACAGGGAATGGCCGGGGAGCTGTTTTTT	CAISGQGMAGELFF
TRBV7-9	TRBJ1-2	TRBD1	.	TGTGCCAGCAGCCCCTTAGCCGAGGGGGCGAACTATGGCTACACCTTC	CASSPLAEGANYGYTF
TRBV14	TRBJ1-5	.	once	TGTGCCAGCAGTGCATTTCAGGGTCAGCCCCAGCATTTT	CASSAFQGQPQHF
TRBV19	TRBJ2-2	TRBD1	.	TGTGCCAGTAGTATTAACACAGGGGGCACCGGGGAGCTGTTTTTT	CASSINTGGTGELFF
TRBV11-1	TRBJ1-5	.	once	TGTGCCAGCAGCTTAGCCGCAGGGTCATGGCAGCCCCAGCATTTT	CASSLAAGSWQPQHF
TRBV28	TRBJ2-7	TRBD2	.	TGTGCCAGCAGTTTCACTACTCGGGGGGGTTACTTC	CASSFTTRGGYF
TRBV3-1/TRBV3-2	TRBJ2-1	.	.	TGTGCCAGCAGCCCCCGGCCCTGGACCCGACTAGGTGGGCGGTTCTTC	CASSPRPWTRLGGRFF
TRBV28	TRBJ1-3	.	.	TGTGCCAGCAAGGTCCCCAGAGGGGGGGGCTCTGGAAACACCATATATTTT	CASKVPRGGGSGNTIYF
TRBV7-9	TRBJ2-7	TRBD2	.	TGTGCCAGCAGCCCCCCGGGAGGGGAGGAGCAGTACTTC	CASSPPGGEEQYF
TRBV11-2	TRBJ2-3	TRBD2	.	TGTGCCAGCAGCCCATACCTTAGCGGGGGGACAGATACGCAGTATTTT	CASSPYLSGGTDTQYF
TRBV2	TRBJ1-1	.	.	TGTGCCAGCAGTGTCCAGCCCCGGCCGGTCGGGTACACTGAAGCTTTCTTT	CASSVQPRPVGYTEAFF
TRBV5-1	TRBJ2-1	.	.	TGCGCCAGCAGCAAGACAGGTAAAAGCTCCTACAATGAGCAGTTCTTC	CASSKTGKSSYNEQFF
TRBV7-8	TRBJ1-4	.	.	TGTGCCAGCAGCTTAGTCAGCAGGTTATCCATTAATGAAAAACTGTTTTTT	CASSLVSRLSINEKLFF
TRBV7-2	TRBJ2-2	TRBD1	.	TGTGCCAGCAGCGAGGGACAGGGGGCAGGCGGGGAGCTGTTTTTT	CASSEGQGAGGELFF
TRBV5-1	TRBJ2-7	.	.	TGCGCCAGCAGCCCCTGGGGGGGGGCTGGCGAGCAGTACTTC	CASSPWGGAGEQYF
TRBV27	TRBJ1-4	TRBD1	.	TGTGCCAGCAGTTCGGGACAGACTAATGAAAAACTGTTTTTT	CASSSGQTNEKLFF
TRBV7-6	TRBJ1-3	.	.	TGTGCCAGCAGCCCGGGGACTTCTGGAAACACCATATATTTT	CASSPGTSGNTIYF
TRBV28	TRBJ2-2	.	.	TGTGCCAGCAGTTTACAGGGGTCCCCCGCCGGGGAGCTGTTTTTT	CASSLQGSPAGELFF
TRBV28	TRBJ1-3	.	.	TGTGCCAGCAGTGCAGCTGGAAACACCATATATTTT	CASSAAGNTIYF
TRBV28	TRBJ1-2	TRBD1	.	TGTGCCAGCAGTTTAGATGCAGGGGGGCTCTATTATGGCTACACCTTC	CASSLDAGGLYYGYTF
TRBV29-1	TRBJ1-4	.	.	TGCGGAGGCGGGGACGGTGGAGGGGAAAAACTGTTTTTT	CGGGDGGGEKLFF
TRBV29-1	TRBJ2-7	TRBD1	.	TGCAGCGCGGGACAGGGGACCGTTGTGGGAGAGCAGTACTTC	CSAGQGTVVGEQYF
TRBV28	TRBJ2-2	.	once	TGTGCCAGCAGATCCTCCGGGCAGGGGTATACCGGGGAGCTGTTTTTT	CASRSSGQGYTGELFF
TRBV12-3/TRBV12-4	TRBJ1-1	.	.	TGTGCCAGCACCAAACATGAGAACACTGAAGCTTTCTTT	CASTKHENTEAFF
TRBV4-2	TRBJ1-4	.	.	TGTGCCAGCAGCCCCCGACAGAGCGGGGAAAAACTGTTTTTT	CASSPRQSGEKLFF
TRBV20-1	TRBJ2-3	.	.	TGCAGTGCTAGTGTAGCAGTTCCTAGCACAGATACGCAGTATTTT	CSASVAVPSTDTQYF
TRBV5-5	TRBJ1-2	.	.	TGTGCCAGCAGCCCGGGACACTTAAGCTCAGCTAACTATGGCTACACCTTC	CASSPGHLSSANYGYTF
TRBV15	TRBJ2-1	.	.	TGTGCCACCAGCAGAGAATCCGGGACACCCGACAATGAGCAGTTCTTC	CATSRESGTPDNEQFF
TRBV5-6	TRBJ1-2	.	.	TGTGCCAGCAGCGGGGAACCAGGGAACTATGGCTACACCTTC	CASSGEPGNYGYTF